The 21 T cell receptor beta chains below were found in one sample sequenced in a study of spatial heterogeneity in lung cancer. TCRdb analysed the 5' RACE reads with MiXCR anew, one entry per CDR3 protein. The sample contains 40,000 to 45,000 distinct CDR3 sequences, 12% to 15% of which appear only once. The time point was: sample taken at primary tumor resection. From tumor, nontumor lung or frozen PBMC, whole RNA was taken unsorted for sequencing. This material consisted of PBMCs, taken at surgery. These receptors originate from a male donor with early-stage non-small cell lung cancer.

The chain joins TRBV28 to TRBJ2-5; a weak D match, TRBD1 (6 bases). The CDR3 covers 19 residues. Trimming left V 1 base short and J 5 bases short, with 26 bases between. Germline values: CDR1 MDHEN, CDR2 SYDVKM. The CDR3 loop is CASSLYPPRGRGREETQYF. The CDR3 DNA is TGTGCCAGCAGTTTATACCCCCCCAGGGGTAGGGGCAGGGAGGAGACCCAGTACTTC.

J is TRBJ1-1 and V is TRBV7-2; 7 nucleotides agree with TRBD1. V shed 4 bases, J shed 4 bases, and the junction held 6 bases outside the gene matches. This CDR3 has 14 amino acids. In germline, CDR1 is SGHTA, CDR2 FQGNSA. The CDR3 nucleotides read TGTGCCAGCAGCTCGGAGACAGGGCCCACTGAAGCTTTCTTT. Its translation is CASSSETGPTEAFF.

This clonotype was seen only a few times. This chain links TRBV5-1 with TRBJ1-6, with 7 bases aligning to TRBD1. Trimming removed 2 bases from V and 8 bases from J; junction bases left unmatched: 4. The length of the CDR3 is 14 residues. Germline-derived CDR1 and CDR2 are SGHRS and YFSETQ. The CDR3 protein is CASSFGQADSPLHF. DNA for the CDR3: TGCGCCAGCAGCTTCGGACAGGCGGATTCACCCCTCCACTTT.

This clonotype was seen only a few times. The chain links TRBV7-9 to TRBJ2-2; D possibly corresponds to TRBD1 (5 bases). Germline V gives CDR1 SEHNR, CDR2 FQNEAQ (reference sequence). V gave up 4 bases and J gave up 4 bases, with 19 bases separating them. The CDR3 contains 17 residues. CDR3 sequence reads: CASSSQSAQGRTGELFF. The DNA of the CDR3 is TGTGCCAGCAGCTCCCAATCGGCGCAGGGCCGCACCGGGGAGCTGTTTTTT.

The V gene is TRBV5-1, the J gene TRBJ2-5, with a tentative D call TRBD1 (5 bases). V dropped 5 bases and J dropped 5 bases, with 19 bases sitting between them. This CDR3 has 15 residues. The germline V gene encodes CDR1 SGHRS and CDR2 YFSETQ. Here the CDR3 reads CASRMDTFPQETQYF. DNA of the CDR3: TGCGCCAGCAGGATGGACACATTTCCTCAGGAGACCCAGTACTTC. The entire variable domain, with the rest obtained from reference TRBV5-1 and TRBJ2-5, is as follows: KAGVTQTPRYLIKTRGQQVTLSCSPISGHRSVSWYQQTPGQGLQFLFEYFSETQRNKGNFPGRFSGRQFSNSRSEMNVSTLELGDSALYLCASRMDTFPQETQYFGPGTRLLVL.

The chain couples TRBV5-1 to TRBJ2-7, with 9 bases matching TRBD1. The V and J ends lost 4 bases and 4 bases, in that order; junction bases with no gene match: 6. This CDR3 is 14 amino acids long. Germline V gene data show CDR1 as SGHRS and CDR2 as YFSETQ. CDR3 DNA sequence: TGCGCCAGCAGCCCACCGACAGGGGGGTACGAGCAGTACTTC. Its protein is CASSPPTGGYEQYF.

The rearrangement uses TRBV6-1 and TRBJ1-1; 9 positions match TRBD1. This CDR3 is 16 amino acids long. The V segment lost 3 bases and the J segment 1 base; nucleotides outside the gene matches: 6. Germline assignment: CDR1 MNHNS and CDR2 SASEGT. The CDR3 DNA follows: TGTGCCAGCAGTGACTGGACAGGGGCCCGGAACACTGAAGCTTTCTTT. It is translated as CASSDWTGARNTEAFF.

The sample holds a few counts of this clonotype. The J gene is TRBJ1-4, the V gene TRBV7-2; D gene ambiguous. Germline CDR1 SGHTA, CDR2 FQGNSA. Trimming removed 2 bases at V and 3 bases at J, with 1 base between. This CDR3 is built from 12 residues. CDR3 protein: CASSLPNEKLFF. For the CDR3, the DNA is TGTGCCAGCAGCTTACCTAATGAAAAACTGTTTTTT. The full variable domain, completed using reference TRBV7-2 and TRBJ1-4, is GAGVSQSPSNKVTEKGKDVELRCDPISGHTALYWYRQSLGQGLEFLIYFQGNSAPDKSGLPSDRFSAERTGGSVSTLTIQRTQQEDSAVYLCASSLPNEKLFFGSGTQLSVL.

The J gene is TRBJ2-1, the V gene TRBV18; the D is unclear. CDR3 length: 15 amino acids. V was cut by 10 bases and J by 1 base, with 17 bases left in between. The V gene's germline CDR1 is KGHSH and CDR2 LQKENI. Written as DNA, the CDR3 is TGTGCCACCCTGCCGCCCGGGTCTTCCTACAATGAGCAGTTCTTC. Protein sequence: CATLPPGSSYNEQFF. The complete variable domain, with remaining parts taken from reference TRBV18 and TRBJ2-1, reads NAGVMQNPRHLVRRRGQEARLRCSPMKGHSHVYWYRQLPEEGLKFMVYLQKENIIDESGMPKERFSAEFPKEGPSILRIQQVVRGDSAAYFCATLPPGSSYNEQFFGPGTRLTVL.

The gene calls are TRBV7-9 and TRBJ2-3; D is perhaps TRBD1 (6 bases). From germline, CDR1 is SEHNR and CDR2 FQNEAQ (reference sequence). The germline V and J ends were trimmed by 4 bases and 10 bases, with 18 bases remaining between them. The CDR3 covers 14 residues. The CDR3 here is CASSSWTALGAQYF. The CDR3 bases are TGTGCCAGCAGCTCCTGGACAGCCCTTGGAGCGCAGTATTTT.

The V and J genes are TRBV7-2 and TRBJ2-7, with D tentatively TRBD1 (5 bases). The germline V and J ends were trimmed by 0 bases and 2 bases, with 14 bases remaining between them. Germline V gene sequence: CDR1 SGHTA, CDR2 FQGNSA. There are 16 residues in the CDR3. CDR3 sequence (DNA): TGTGCCAGCAGCTTAGCACCCCAGGGTGGGACCTACGAGCAGTACTTC. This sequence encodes CASSLAPQGGTYEQYF.

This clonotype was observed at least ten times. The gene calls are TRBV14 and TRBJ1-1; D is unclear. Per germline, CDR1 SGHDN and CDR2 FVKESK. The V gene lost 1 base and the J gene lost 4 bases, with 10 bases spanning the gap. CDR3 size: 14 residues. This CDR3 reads CASSQAARSTEAFF. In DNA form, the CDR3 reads TGTGCCAGCAGCCAAGCGGCAAGGAGCACTGAAGCTTTCTTT.

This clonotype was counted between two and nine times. The CDR3 spells CASSSPVTSGYNEQFF. DNA of the CDR3: TGTGCCAGCAGTTCCCCCGTGACTAGCGGGTACAATGAGCAGTTCTTC. This sequence joins TRBV6-2 or TRBV6-3 and TRBJ2-1; 10 bases align to TRBD2. Trimming took 4 bases from V and 4 from J; bases not matched to a gene: 7. Per the germline V gene, CDR1 is MNHEY and CDR2 is SVGEGT. CDR3 length: 16 amino acids.

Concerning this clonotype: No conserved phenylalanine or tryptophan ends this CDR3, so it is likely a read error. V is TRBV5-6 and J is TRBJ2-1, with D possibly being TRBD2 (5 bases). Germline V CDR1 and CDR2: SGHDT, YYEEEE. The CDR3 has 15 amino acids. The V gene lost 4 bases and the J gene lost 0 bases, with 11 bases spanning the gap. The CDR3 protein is CASSRTLSSYNEQFL. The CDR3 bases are TGTGCCAGCAGCCGGACTCTTAGCTCCTACAATGAGCAGTTCCTC.

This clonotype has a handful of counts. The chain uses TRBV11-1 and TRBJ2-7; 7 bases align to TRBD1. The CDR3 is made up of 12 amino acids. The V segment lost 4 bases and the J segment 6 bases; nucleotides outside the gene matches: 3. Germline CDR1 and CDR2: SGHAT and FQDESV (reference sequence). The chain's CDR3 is CASSSDRVEQYF. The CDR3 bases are TGTGCCAGCAGCTCCGACAGGGTCGAGCAGTACTTC.

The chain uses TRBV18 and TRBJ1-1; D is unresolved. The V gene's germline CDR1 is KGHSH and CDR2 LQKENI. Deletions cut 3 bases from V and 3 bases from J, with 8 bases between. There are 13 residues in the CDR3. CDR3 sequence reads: CASSPTVDTEAFF. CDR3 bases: TGTGCCAGCTCACCTACAGTTGACACTGAAGCTTTCTTT. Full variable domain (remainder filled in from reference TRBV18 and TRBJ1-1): NAGVMQNPRHLVRRRGQEARLRCSPMKGHSHVYWYRQLPEEGLKFMVYLQKENIIDESGMPKERFSAEFPKEGPSILRIQQVVRGDSAAYFCASSPTVDTEAFFGQGTRLTVV.

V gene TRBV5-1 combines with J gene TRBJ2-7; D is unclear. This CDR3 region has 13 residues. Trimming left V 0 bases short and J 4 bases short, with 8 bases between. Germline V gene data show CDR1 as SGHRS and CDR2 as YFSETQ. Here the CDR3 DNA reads TGCGCCAGCAGCTTGGAAAAGGGTTACGAGCAGTACTTC. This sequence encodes CASSLEKGYEQYF.

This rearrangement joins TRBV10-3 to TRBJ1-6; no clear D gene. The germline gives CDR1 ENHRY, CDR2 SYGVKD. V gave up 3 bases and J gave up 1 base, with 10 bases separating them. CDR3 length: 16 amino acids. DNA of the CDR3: TGTGCCATCAGTGAAGGCAGGAGGTCCTATAATTCACCCCTCCACTTT. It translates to CAISEGRRSYNSPLHF.

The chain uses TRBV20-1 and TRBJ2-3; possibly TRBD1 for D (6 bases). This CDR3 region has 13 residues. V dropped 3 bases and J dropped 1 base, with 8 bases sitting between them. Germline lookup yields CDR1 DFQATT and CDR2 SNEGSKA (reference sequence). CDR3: CSARRQGTDTQYF. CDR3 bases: TGCAGTGCTAGGAGACAGGGCACAGATACGCAGTATTTT.

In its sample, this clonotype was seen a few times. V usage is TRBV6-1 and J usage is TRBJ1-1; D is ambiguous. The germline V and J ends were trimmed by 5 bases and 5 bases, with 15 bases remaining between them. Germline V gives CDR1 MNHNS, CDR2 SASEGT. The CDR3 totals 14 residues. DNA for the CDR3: TGTGCCAGCAGTCCGACATTGACTAGGACTGAAGCTTTCTTT. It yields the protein CASSPTLTRTEAFF.

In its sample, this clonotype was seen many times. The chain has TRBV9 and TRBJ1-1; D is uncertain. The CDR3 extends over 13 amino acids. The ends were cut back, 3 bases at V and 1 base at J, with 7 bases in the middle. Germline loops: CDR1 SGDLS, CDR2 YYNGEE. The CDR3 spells CASSADKNTEAFF. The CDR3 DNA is TGTGCCAGCAGCGCTGATAAGAACACTGAAGCTTTCTTT. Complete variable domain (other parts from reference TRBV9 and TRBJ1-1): DSGVTQTPKHLITATGQRVTLRCSPRSGDLSVYWYQQSLDQGLQFLIQYYNGEERAKGNILERFSAQQFPDLHSELNLSSLELGDSALYFCASSADKNTEAFFGQGTRLTVV.